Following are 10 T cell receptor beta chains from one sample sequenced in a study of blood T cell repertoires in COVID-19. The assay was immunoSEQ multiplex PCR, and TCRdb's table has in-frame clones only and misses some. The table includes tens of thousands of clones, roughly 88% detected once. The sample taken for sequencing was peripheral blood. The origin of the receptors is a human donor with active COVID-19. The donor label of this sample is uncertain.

The CDR3 coding sequence is TGTGCCAGCAGCTTTCTCCCGACAGGGGTTTACAATGAGCAGTTCTTC. This sequence encodes CASSFLPTGVYNEQFF. The chain recombines TRBV11-2 with TRBJ2-1, with 8 bases fitting TRBD1. Germline lookup yields CDR1 SGHAT and CDR2 FQNNGV. With 3 bases clipped from V and 4 bases from J, the junction kept 8 bases outside the gene matches. This CDR3 region has 16 residues.

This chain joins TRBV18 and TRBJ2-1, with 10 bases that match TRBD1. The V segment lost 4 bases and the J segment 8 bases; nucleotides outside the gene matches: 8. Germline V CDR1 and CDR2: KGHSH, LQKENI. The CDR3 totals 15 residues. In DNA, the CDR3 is TGTGCCAGCTCACTGGGGACAGGGGCCCGGGATGAGCAGTTCTTC. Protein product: CASSLGTGARDEQFF.

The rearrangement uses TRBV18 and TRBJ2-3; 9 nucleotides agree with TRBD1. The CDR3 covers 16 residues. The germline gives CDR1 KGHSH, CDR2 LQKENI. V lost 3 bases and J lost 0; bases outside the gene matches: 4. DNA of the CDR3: TGTGCCAGCTCACCTCGCGGGACAGGGAGCACAGATACGCAGTATTTT. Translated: CASSPRGTGSTDTQYF. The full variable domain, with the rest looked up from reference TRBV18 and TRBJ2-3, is NAGVMQNPRHLVRRRGQEARLRCSPMKGHSHVYWYRQLPEEGLKFMVYLQKENIIDESGMPKERFSAEFPKEGPSILRIQQVVRGDSAAYFCASSPRGTGSTDTQYFGPGTRLTVL.

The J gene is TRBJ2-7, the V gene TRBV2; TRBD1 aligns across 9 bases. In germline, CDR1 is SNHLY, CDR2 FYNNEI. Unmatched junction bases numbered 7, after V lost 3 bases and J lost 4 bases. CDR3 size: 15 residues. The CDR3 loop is CASSDTGQGRYEQYF. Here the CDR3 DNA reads TGTGCCAGCAGTGACACCGGACAGGGGAGATACGAGCAGTACTTC.

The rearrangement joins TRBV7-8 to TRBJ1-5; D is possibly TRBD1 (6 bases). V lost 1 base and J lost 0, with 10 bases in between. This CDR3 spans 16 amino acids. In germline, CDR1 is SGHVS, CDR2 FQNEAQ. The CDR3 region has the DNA TGTGCCAGCAGCTTAGGGACAGTTCCTAGCAATCAGCCCCAGCATTTT. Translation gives CASSLGTVPSNQPQHF.

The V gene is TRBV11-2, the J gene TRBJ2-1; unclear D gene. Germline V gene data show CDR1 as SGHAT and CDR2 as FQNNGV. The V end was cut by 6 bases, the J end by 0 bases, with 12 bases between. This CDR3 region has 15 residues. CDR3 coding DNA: TGTGCCAGCAGGGATGGGCGAAGCTCCTACAATGAGCAGTTCTTC. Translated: CASRDGRSSYNEQFF.

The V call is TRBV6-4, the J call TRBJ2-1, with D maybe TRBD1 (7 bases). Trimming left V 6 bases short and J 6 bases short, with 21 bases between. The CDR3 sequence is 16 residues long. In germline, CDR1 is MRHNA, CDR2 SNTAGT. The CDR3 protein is CASRRQGGGVTNEQFF. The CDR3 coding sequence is TGTGCCAGCAGGAGACAGGGAGGAGGGGTTACCAATGAGCAGTTCTTC.

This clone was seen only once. The CDR3 spells CASSQDSGTGGAFNEKLFF. The DNA of the CDR3 is TGCGCCAGCAGCCAAGACTCCGGGACAGGGGGCGCGTTTAATGAAAAACTGTTTTTT. The chain links TRBV4-1 to TRBJ1-4; 12 nucleotides align to TRBD1. CDR3 length: 19 amino acids. The germline V gene encodes CDR1 MGHRA and CDR2 YSYEKL. V was clipped by 0 bases and J by 4 bases; unmatched bases: 9.

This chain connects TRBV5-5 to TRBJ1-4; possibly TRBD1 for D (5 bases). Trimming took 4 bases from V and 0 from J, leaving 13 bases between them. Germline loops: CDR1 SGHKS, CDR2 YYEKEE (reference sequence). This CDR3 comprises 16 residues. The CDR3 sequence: CASSTGGEPTNEKLFF. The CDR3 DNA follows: TGTGCCAGCAGCACCGGGGGGGAACCAACTAATGAAAAACTGTTTTTT.

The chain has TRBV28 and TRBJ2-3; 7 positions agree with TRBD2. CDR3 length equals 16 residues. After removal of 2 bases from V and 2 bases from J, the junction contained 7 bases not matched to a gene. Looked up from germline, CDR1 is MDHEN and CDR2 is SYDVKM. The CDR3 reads CASSLGLGGATDTQYF. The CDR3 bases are TGTGCCAGCAGTTTAGGACTAGGTGGGGCCACAGATACGCAGTATTTT.